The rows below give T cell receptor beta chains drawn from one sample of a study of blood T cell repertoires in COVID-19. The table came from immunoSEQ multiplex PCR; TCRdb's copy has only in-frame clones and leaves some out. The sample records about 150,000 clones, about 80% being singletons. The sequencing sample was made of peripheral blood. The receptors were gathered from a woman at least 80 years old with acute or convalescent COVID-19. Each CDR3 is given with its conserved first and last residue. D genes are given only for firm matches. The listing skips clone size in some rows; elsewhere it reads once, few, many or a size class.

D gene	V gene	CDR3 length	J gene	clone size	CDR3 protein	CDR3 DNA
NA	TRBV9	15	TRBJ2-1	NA	CASSVDSSGHNEQFF	TGTGCCAGCAGCGTAGATTCCAGCGGGCACAATGAGCAGTTCTTC
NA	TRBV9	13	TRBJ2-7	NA	CASSTPSGVEQYF	TGTGCCAGCAGCACACCATCAGGGGTCGAGCAGTACTTC
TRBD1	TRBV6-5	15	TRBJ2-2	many	CASRRTGGIGGELFF	TGTGCCAGCAGAAGAACAGGGGGCATCGGCGGGGAGCTGTTTTTT
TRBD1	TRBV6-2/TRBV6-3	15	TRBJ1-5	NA	CASNPTGAVNQPQHF	TGTGCCAGCAACCCGACAGGGGCGGTAAATCAGCCCCAGCATTTT
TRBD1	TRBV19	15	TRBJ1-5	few	CASSNGQGSYQPQHF	TGTGCCAGTAGTAACGGACAGGGAAGCTATCAGCCCCAGCATTTT
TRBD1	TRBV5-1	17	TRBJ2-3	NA	CASSLAPDREGTDTQYF	TGCGCCAGCAGCTTGGCCCCAGACAGGGAAGGCACAGATACGCAGTATTTT
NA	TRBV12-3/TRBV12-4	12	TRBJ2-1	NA	CASSTGLVEQFF	TGTGCCAGCAGTACAGGGTTAGTTGAGCAGTTCTTC
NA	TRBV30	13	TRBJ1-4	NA	CAWGPGHNEKLFF	TGTGCCTGGGGCCCGGGACATAATGAAAAACTGTTTTTT
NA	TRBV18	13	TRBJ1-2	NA	CASSPNRVYGYTF	TGTGCCAGCTCACCGAACAGGGTTTATGGCTACACCTTC
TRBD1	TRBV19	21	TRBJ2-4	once	CASSTTNRAGWQGARRDIQYF	TGTGCCAGTAGCACGACTAACCGGGCGGGATGGCAGGGGGCGCGTAGGGACATTCAGTACTTC
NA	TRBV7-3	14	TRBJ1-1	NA	CASSPAGGNTEAFF	TGTGCCAGCAGCCCGGCGGGGGGGAACACTGAAGCTTTCTTT
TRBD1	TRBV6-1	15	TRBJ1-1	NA	CASSELNTGGTEAFF	TGTGCCAGCAGTGAATTAAACACAGGGGGCACTGAAGCTTTCTTT
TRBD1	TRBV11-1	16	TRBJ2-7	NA	CASSSPRQGKSYEQYF	TGTGCCAGCAGCTCGCCCAGACAGGGGAAATCCTACGAGCAGTACTTC
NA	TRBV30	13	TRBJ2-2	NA	CAWRAGRRGELFF	TGTGCCTGGAGAGCGGGCAGGCGCGGGGAGCTGTTTTTT
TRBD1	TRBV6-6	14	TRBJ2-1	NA	CATVQGQAYNEQFF	TGTGCCACCGTCCAAGGACAGGCCTACAATGAGCAGTTCTTC
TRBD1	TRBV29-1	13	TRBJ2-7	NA	CSVAGQGPYEQYF	TGCAGCGTTGCGGGACAGGGTCCCTACGAGCAGTACTTC
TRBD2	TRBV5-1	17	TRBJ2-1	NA	CASSLAGLAGTYNEQFF	TGCGCCAGCAGCTTGGCCGGACTAGCGGGTACCTACAATGAGCAGTTCTTC
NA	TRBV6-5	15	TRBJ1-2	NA	CASTRQPGGDYGYTF	TGTGCCAGCACCCGACAACCGGGAGGTGACTATGGCTACACCTTC
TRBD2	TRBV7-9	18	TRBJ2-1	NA	CASLRLAGGQGSYNEQFF	TGTGCCAGCCTGAGACTAGCGGGGGGCCAGGGGTCCTACAATGAGCAGTTCTTC
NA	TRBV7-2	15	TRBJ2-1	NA	CASSLGASSYNEQFF	TGTGCCAGCAGCTTAGGAGCGAGCTCCTACAATGAGCAGTTCTTC
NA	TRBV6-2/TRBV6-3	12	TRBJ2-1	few	CASSYPGGEQFF	TGTGCCAGCAGTTACCCCGGGGGTGAGCAGTTCTTC
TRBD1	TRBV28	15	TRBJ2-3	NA	CASRLTGVGTDTQYF	TGTGCCAGCAGACTAACAGGGGTGGGAACAGATACGCAGTATTTT
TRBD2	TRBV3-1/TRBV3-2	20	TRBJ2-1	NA	CASSQVVPSGGALSYNEQFF	TGTGCCAGCAGCCAAGTGGTTCCTAGCGGGGGGGCCCTATCCTACAATGAGCAGTTCTTC
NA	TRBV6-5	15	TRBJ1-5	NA	CASSYGGAFGQPQHF	TGTGCCAGCAGTTATGGGGGCGCGTTCGGTCAGCCCCAGCATTTT
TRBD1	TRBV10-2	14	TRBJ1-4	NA	CASSVGTGNEKLFF	TGCGCCAGCAGTGTAGGGACAGGGAATGAAAAACTGTTTTTT
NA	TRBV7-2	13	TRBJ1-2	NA	CASSSGADRGYTF	TGTGCCAGCAGCTCCGGCGCCGACAGGGGCTACACCTTC
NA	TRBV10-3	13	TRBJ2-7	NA	CAISGLNRYEQYF	TGTGCCATCAGTGGACTTAATAGGTACGAGCAGTACTTC
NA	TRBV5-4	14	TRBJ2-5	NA	CASSLEAGGETQYF	TGTGCCAGCAGCTTGGAGGCAGGTGGAGAGACCCAGTACTTC
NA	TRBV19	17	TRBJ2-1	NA	CASPTPFGIEVVNEQFF	TGTGCCAGCCCAACCCCCTTTGGCATCGAGGTGGTGAATGAGCAGTTCTTC
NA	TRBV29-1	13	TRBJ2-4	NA	CSVEVSGSDIQYF	TGCAGCGTTGAAGTTTCGGGTTCGGACATTCAGTACTTC
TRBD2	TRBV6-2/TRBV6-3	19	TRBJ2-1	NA	CASSSVGLAGTQNNNEQFF	TGTGCCAGCAGTTCGGTGGGACTAGCGGGAACTCAAAACAACAATGAGCAGTTCTTC
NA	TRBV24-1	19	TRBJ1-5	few	CATSDLRGRGPDSNQPQHF	TGTGCCACCAGTGATTTGCGAGGGAGAGGGCCGGATAGCAATCAGCCCCAGCATTTT
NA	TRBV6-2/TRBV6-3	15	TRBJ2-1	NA	CASSALRSSYNEQFF	TGTGCCAGCAGCGCCTTGCGGAGCTCCTACAATGAGCAGTTCTTC
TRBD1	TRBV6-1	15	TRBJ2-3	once	CASSDPPSPTGWEYF	TGTGCCAGCAGTGACCCCCCCTCCCCGACAGGGTGGGAGTATTTT
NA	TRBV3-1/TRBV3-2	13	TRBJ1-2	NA	CASSQVYADGYTF	TGTGCCAGCAGCCAAGTTTATGCGGATGGCTACACCTTC
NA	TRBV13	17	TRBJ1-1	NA	CASSYNRASRLNTEAFF	TGTGCCAGCAGTTATAACAGGGCCTCCCGATTGAACACTGAAGCTTTCTTT
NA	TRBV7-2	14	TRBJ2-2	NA	CASNSAGGTGELFF	TGTGCCAGCAACTCAGCCGGGGGCACCGGGGAGCTGTTTTTT
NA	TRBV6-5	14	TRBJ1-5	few	CASRPGERWQPQHF	TGTGCCAGCAGGCCAGGGGAAAGGTGGCAGCCCCAGCATTTT
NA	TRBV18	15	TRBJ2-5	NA	CASSPPAAGEETQYF	TGTGCCAGCTCACCACCTGCGGCAGGGGAAGAGACCCAGTACTTC
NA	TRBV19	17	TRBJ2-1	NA	CASSGFGGSGIRNEQFF	TGTGCCAGTAGTGGGTTTGGGGGGAGCGGAATACGGAATGAGCAGTTCTTC
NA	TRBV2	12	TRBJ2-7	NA	CATSRDIYEQYF	TGTGCCACGTCCCGGGACATCTACGAGCAGTACTTC